This T cell receptor beta chain was recorded in a study of blood T cell repertoires in COVID-19. This clone appeared once. Sequencing used immunoSEQ multiplex PCR; TCRdb keeps in-frame clones, though not all of them. Of roughly 400,000 clones in the sample, about 86% were seen once. The germline CDR1 and CDR2 sequences are SGHRS and YFSETQ. This CDR3 is built from 17 residues. The V and J ends lost 0 bases and 6 bases respectively, with 21 bases between them. The sequencing input was PBMCs or T cells enriched from blood (not recorded which). The J gene is TRBJ1-2, the V gene TRBV5-1, with a possible D match to TRBD1 (6 bases). This clonotype was sampled from a woman aged 50 to 60 who had recovered from COVID-19. Here the CDR3 DNA reads TGCGCCAGCAGCTTGGGGGACACTTTTCTTCTCGTTAATGGCTACACCTTC. This codes for CASSLGDTFLLVNGYTF.